This T cell receptor beta chain was retrieved from a study of control samples from healthy donors and cancer patients. Clones were sequenced by immunoSEQ multiplex PCR, and TCRdb holds only the in-frame ones, with some missing. Here the sample table reports fewer than 200,000 clones. This CDR3 spans 14 amino acids. V shed 4 bases and J shed 7 bases, with 14 bases lying between them. Germline CDR1 MDHEN, CDR2 SYDVKM. The sequence derives from a woman aged 25 to 39 in good health. The sample comprised blood. The J gene is TRBJ1-5, the V gene TRBV28; D not certain. Written as DNA, the CDR3 is TGTGCCAGCAGTTCTCCGGCCGGCGGGCAGCCCCAGCATTTT. This encodes CASSSPAGGQPQHF.